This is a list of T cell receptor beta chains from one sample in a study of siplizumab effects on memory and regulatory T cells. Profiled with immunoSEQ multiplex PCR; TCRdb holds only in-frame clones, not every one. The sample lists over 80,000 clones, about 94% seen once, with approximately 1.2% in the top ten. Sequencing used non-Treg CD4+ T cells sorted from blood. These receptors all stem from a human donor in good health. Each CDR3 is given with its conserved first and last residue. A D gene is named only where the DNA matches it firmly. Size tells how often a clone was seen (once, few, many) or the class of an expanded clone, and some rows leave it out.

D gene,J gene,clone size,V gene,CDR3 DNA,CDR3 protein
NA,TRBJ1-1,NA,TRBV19,TGTGCCAGTAGGATTAGGACAGTGAACACTGAAGCTTTCTTT,CASRIRTVNTEAFF
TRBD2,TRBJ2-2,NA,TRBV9,TGTGCCAGCGGGGAAATAGCGGGAGTACCCAACACCGGGGAGCTGTTTTTT,CASGEIAGVPNTGELFF
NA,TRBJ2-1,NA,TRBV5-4,TGTGCCAGCAGCTTGGGAGTTAGAATGGAGCAGTTCTTC,CASSLGVRMEQFF
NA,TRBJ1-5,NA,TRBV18,TGTGCCAGCTCACCCTCCAGGGGTAGCACCCTCGCCCAGCATTTT,CASSPSRGSTLAQHF
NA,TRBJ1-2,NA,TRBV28,TGTGCCAGCAGTTTAGCGCGGAACTATGGCTACACCTTC,CASSLARNYGYTF
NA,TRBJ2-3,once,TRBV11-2,TGTGCCAGCAGCTTAGAGGGAAGGAGAGATACGCAGTATTTT,CASSLEGRRDTQYF
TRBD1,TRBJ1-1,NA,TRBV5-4,TGTGCCAGCTGGCGGCCAGGGGGGAACACTGAAGCTTTCTTT,CASWRPGGNTEAFF
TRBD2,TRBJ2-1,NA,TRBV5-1,TGCGCCAGCAGCTCCATTAGCGGGAGAGACTACAATGAGCAGTTCTTC,CASSSISGRDYNEQFF
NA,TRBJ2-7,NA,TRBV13,TGTGCCAGCAGCCCTGACAGGTACGAGCAGTACTTC,CASSPDRYEQYF
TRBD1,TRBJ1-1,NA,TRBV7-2,TGTGCCAGCAGCCCGATGGGACAGCCGAACACTGAAGCTTTCTTT,CASSPMGQPNTEAFF
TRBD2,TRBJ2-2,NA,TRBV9,TGTGCCAGCAGCGTAGCTAGCGGAAACACCGGGGAGCTGTTTTTT,CASSVASGNTGELFF
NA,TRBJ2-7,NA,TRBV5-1,TGCGCCAGCAGCGACTCCTACGAGCAGTACTTC,CASSDSYEQYF
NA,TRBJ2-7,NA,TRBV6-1,TGTGCCAGCAGTGAAATTCCGGGGCAGTACTTC,CASSEIPGQYF
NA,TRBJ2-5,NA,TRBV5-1,TGCGCCAGCAGTACCCAAGAGACCCAGTACTTC,CASSTQETQYF
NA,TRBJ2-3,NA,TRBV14,TGTGCCAGCAGCCAAGACTACGGGGCTGATACGCAGTATTTT,CASSQDYGADTQYF
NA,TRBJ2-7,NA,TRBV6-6,TGTGCCAGCAGTGGTACCGAGACAGGAGACTACGAGCAGTACTTC,CASSGTETGDYEQYF
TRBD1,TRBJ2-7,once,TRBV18,TGTGCCAGCTCACCAACAGGGGGAAATAACGAGCAGTACTTC,CASSPTGGNNEQYF
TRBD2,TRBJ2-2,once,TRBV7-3,TGTGCCAGCAGCGCCTCTAGCGGGAGGTCCGGGGAGCTGTTTTTT,CASSASSGRSGELFF
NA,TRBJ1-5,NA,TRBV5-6,TGTGCCAGCAGCCGCGGTGGGGTTCGGCAGCCCCAGCATTTT,CASSRGGVRQPQHF
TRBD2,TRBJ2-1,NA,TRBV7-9,TGTGCCAGCAGCTCGGGACTAGCGGGAGTAGGTGAGCAGTTCTTC,CASSSGLAGVGEQFF
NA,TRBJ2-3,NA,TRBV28,TGTGCCAGCAGCCTAAGCGGGACATCAGATACGCAGTATTTT,CASSLSGTSDTQYF
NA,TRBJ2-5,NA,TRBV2,TGTGCCAGCAGGGGACCCGTCATCGAGACCCAGTACTTC,CASRGPVIETQYF
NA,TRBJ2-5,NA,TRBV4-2,TGTGCCAGCAGCCCGGGACTGGGGAGGGAGACCCAGTACTTC,CASSPGLGRETQYF
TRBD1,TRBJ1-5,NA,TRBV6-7,TGTGCCAGCAGTTACTGGGGGACAGGTTGTCAGCCCCAGCATTTT,CASSYWGTGCQPQHF
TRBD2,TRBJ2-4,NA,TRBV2,TGTGCCAGTATTAGCGGGAGGGCCGTTTATGGGATCAAAAACATTCAGTACTTC,CASISGRAVYGIKNIQYF
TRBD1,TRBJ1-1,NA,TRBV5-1,TGCGCCAGCAGGTCAGGGGGCTGGAACACTGAAGCTTTCTTT,CASRSGGWNTEAFF
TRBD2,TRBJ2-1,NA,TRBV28,TGTGCCAGCAGTCCACCATGGTTAGCGGGAGGGAATGAGCAGTTCTTC,CASSPPWLAGGNEQFF
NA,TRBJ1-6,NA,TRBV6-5,TGTGCCAGCAGTTACTCACGAATCGATTCACCCCTCCACTTT,CASSYSRIDSPLHF
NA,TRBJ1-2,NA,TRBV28,TGTGCCAGCAGTTACCTTCCGGGACGGACGAATAACTATGGCTACACCTTC,CASSYLPGRTNNYGYTF
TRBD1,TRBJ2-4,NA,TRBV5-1,TGCGCCAGCAGCTTAAACAGGGGTATGATGTCAAACATTCAGTACTTC,CASSLNRGMMSNIQYF
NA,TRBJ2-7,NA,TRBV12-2,TGTGCAAGTCGCTTATTCTGTAGTGGAAGGACGGATCGAAGGGGATACGAGCAGTACTTC,CASRLFCSGRTDRRGYEQYF
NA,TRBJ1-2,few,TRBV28,TGTGCCAGCAGTTCCCCTAACTCGGGGAGACGCTATGGCTACACCTTC,CASSSPNSGRRYGYTF
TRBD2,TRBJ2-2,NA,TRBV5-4,TGTGCCAGCAGCACGGGGCTAGCGGAGTACACCGGGGAGCTGTTTTTT,CASSTGLAEYTGELFF
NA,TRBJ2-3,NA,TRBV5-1,TGCGCCAGCAGCTTGGAGGGCAGGCCCACAGATACGCAGTATTTT,CASSLEGRPTDTQYF
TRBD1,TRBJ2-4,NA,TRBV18,TGTGCCAGCTCAGCATTTGGGACAGGGAGTCCTAACATTCAGTACTTC,CASSAFGTGSPNIQYF
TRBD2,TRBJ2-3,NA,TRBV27,TGTGCCAGCCGATGGACTAGCGGAATCACAGATACGCAGTATTTT,CASRWTSGITDTQYF
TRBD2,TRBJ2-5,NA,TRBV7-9,TGTGCCAGCAGCTTTTACAGCGGGGTTGGGGAAGAGACCCAGTACTTC,CASSFYSGVGEETQYF
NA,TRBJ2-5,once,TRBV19,TGTGCCAGTAGTATCGGCGGAGAGACCCAGTACTTC,CASSIGGETQYF
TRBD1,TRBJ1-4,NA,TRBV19,TGTGCCAGTACCCTCACAGGGGGAGGAAAACTGTTTTTT,CASTLTGGGKLFF
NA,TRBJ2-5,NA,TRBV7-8,TGTGCCAGCAGCTTCCAAGAGACCCAGTACTTC,CASSFQETQYF
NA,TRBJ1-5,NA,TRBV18,TGTGCCAGCTCACCCCGACAGAGCAATCAGCCCCAGCATTTT,CASSPRQSNQPQHF
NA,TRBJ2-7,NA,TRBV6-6,TGTGCCAGCAGTTCCAGGGAGCCTGGAATCTACGAGCAGTACTTC,CASSSREPGIYEQYF
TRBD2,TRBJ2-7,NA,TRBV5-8,TGTGCCAGCAGCGTCTCTAGCGGGTACAGCTCCTACGAGCAGTACTTC,CASSVSSGYSSYEQYF
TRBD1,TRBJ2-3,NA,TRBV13,TGTGCCAGCAGCGCTAACAGGGGTGTTCGCACAGATACGCAGTATTTT,CASSANRGVRTDTQYF
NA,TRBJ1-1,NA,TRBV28,TGTGCCAGCCTGGGATTTGAAGCTTTCTTT,CASLGFEAFF
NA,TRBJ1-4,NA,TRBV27,TGTGCCAGCAGTTTTTACCAGTCAAATGAAAAACTGTTTTTT,CASSFYQSNEKLFF
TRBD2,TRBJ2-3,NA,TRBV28,TGTGCCAGCACCCCCCCTTGGGCTAGCGGTTCCACAGATACGCAGTATTTT,CASTPPWASGSTDTQYF
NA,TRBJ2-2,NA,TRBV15,TGTGCCACCAGCAGAGATTTAGGGGCAGAGAACACCGGGGAGCTGTTTTTT,CATSRDLGAENTGELFF
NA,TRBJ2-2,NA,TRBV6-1,TGTGCCAGCAGTGTCAATAGCGGAATAAACACCGGGGAGCTGTTTTTT,CASSVNSGINTGELFF